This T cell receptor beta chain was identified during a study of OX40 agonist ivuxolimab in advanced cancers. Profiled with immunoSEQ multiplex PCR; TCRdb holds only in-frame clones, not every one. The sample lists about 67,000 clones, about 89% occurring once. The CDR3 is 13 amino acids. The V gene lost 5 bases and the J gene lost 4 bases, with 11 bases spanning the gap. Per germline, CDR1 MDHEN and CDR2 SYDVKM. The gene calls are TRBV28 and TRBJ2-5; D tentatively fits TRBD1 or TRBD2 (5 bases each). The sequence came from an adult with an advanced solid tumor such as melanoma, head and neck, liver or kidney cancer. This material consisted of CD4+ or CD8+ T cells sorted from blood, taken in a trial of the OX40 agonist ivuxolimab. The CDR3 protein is CASSISGRETQYF. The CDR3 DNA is TGTGCCAGCAGTATTTCGGGACGAGAGACCCAGTACTTC.